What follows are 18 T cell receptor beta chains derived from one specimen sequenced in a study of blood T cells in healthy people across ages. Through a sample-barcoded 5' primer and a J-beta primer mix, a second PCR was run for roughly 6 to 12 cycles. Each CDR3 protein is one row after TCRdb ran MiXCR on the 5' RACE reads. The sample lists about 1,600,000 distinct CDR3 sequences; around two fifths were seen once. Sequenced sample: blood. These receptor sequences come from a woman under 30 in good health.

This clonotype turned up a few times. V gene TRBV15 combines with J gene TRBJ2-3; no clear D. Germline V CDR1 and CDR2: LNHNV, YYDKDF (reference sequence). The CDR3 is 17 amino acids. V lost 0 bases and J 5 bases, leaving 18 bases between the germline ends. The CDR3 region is CATSRDIAAARLDTQYF. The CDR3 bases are TGTGCCACCAGCAGAGATATTGCGGCCGCCCGTCTAGATACGCAGTATTTT.

The CDR3 DNA follows: TGTGCCAGCAACCCCAAGGCAGGGACCACTGAAGCTTTCTTT. Amino acids: CASNPKAGTTEAFF. The V call is TRBV27, the J call TRBJ1-1; possibly TRBD1 for D (5 bases). Germline V CDR1 and CDR2: MNHEY, SMNVEV (reference sequence). This CDR3 is built from 14 residues. Trimming removed 7 bases at V and 4 bases at J, with 16 bases between.

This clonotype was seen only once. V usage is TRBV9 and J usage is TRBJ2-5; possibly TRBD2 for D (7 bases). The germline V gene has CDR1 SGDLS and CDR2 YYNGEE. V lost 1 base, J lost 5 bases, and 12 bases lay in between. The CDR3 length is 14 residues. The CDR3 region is CASSVLGGAETQYF. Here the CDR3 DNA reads TGTGCCAGCAGCGTACTGGGGGGGGCCGAGACCCAGTACTTC.

This chain's CDR3 is CASSMLGPQQTQFF. The CDR3 bases are TGTGCCAGCAGCATGCTGGGACCGCAACAGACCCAGTTCTTC. This chain joins TRBV12-3 or TRBV12-4 and TRBJ2-1; D possibly uses TRBD1 or TRBD2 (5 bases each). The CDR3 sequence is 14 residues long. The V and J ends lost 6 bases and 13 bases respectively, with 22 bases between them.

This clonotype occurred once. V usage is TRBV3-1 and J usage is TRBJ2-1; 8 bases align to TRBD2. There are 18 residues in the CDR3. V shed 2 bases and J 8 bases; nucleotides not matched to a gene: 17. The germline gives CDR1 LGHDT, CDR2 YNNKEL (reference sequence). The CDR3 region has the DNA TGTGCCAGCAGCCAACCTCCGGGACTAGGCCCCTCTGTGGATGAGCAGTTCTTC. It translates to CASSQPPGLGPSVDEQFF.

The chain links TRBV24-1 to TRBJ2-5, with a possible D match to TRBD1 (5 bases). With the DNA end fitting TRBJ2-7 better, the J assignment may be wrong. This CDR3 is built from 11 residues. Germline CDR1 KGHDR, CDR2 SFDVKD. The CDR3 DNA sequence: TGTGCCACCAGTGCAGGGCTCGAGCAGTACTTC. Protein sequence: CATSAGLEQYF.

The CDR3: CSARDPTSGRADQETQYF. Here the CDR3 DNA reads TGCAGTGCTAGAGATCCGACTAGCGGGAGGGCCGATCAAGAGACCCAGTACTTC. The genes are TRBV20-1 and TRBJ2-5, with 14 bases lining up with TRBD2. Germline CDR1 and CDR2: DFQATT and SNEGSKA (reference sequence). Trimming removed 0 bases from V and 2 bases from J; junction bases left unmatched: 8. This CDR3 has 18 residues.

The DNA for the CDR3 is TGTGCCAGCAGTGTAGTAACTGGGGAGGATGGCTACACCTTC. Translating it yields CASSVVTGEDGYTF. V usage is TRBV12-3 or TRBV12-4 and J usage is TRBJ1-2; no clear D gene. The CDR3 totals 14 residues. The V end lost 5 bases, the J end lost 6 bases, and 16 bases lay between the germline ends.

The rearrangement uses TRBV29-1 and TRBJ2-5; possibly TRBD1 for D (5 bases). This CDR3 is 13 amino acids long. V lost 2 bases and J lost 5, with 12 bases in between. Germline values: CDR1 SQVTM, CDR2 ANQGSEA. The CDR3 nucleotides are TGCAGCGTTGAATCGGCGCCAGGGGAGACCCAGTACTTC. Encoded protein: CSVESAPGETQYF.

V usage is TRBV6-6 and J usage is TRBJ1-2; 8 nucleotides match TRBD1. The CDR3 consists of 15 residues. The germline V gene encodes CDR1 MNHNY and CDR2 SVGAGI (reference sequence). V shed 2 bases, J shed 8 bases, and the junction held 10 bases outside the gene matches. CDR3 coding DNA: TGTGCCAGCAGTTACCTTCCCCAGGGGGCGGACGGCTACACCTTC. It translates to CASSYLPQGADGYTF.

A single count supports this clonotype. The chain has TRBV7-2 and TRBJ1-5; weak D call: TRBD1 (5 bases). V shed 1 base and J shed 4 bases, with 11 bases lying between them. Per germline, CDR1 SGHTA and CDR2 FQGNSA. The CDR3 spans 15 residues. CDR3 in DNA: TGTGCCAGCAGCTTAGAACGGGGCTGGAATCAGCCCCAGCATTTT. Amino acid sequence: CASSLERGWNQPQHF. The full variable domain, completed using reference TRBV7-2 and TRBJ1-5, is GAGVSQSPSNKVTEKGKDVELRCDPISGHTALYWYRQSLGQGLEFLIYFQGNSAPDKSGLPSDRFSAERTGGSVSTLTIQRTQQEDSAVYLCASSLERGWNQPQHFGDGTRLSIL.

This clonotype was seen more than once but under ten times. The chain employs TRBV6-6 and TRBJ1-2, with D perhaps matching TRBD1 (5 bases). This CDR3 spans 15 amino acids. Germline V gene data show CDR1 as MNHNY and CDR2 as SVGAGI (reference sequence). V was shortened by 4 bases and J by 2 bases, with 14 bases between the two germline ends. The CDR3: CASSSGIQANYGYTF. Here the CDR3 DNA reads TGTGCCAGCAGTTCGGGAATACAGGCCAACTATGGCTACACCTTC.

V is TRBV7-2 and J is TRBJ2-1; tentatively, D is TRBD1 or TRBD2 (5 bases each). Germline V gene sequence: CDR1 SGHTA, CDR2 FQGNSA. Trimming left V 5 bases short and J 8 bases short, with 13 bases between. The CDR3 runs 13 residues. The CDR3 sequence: CASSIGRGYEQFF. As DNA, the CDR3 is TGTGCCAGCAGCATAGGACGGGGCTATGAGCAGTTCTTC.

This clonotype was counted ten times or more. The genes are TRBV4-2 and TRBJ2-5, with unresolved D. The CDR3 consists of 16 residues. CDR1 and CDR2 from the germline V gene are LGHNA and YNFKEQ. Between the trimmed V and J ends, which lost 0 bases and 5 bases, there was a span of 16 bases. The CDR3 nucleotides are TGTGCCAGCAGCCAAGAAGGTGGACCTAAGGGTGAGACCCAGTACTTC. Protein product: CASSQEGGPKGETQYF.

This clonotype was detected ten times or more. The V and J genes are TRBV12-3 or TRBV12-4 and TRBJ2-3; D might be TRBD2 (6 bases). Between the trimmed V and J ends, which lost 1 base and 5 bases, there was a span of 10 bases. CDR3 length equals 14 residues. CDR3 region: CASSLGLGVDTQYF. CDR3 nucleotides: TGTGCCAGCAGTTTAGGACTAGGCGTAGATACGCAGTATTTT.

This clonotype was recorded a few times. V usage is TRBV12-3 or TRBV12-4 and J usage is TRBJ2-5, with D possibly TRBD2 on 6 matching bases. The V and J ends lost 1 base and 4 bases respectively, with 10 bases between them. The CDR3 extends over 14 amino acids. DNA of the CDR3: TGTGCCAGCAGTTTAGATAGGGAGGTAGAGACCCAGTACTTC. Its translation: CASSLDREVETQYF.

In nucleotides, the CDR3 is TGCGCCAGCAGCTTGGGAGACAGGTGCACCCTCCACTTT. It specifies CASSLGDRCTLHF. The V call is TRBV5-1, the J call TRBJ1-6, with D maybe TRBD1 (6 bases). The CDR3 runs 13 residues. Per germline, CDR1 SGHRS and CDR2 YFSETQ. Deletions cut 0 bases from V and 14 bases from J, with 12 bases between.

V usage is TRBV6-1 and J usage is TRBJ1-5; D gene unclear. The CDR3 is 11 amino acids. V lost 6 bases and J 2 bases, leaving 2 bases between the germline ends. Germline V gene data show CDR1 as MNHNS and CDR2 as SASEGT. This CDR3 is CASSGNQPQHF. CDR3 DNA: TGTGCCAGCAGCGGCAATCAGCCCCAGCATTTT.